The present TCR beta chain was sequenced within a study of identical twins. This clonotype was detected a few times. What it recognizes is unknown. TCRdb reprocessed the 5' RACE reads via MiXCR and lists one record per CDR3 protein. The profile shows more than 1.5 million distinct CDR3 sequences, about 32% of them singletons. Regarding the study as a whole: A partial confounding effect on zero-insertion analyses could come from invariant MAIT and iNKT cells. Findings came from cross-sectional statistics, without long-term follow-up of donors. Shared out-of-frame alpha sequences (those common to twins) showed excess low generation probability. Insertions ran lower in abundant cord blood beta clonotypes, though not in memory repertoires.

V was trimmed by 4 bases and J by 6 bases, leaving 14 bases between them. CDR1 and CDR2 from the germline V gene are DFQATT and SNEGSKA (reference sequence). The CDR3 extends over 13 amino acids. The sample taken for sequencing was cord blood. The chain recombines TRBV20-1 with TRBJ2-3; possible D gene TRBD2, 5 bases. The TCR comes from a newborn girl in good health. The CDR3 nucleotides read TGCAGTGCTATACTAGTTAGGGCGGATACGCAGTATTTT. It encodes CSAILVRADTQYF.